The T cell receptor beta chain described here comes from a study of circulating and synovial CD4+ cells in juvenile arthritis. Concerning this clone: Its target is not known.

TCRdb's table, derived via immunoSEQ multiplex PCR, lists solely in-frame clones and lacks some. The repertoire includes tens of thousands of clones, about 94% of them detected once, and around 0.7% sits in the top ten. V lost 3 bases and J 5 bases, leaving 8 bases between the germline ends. Germline V gene sequence: CDR1 SQVTM, CDR2 ANQGSEA. CDR3 size: 11 residues. Findings of the study overall: CPL versus bulk CD4 samples: T cell genome counts differed by at least an order of magnitude. Circulating pathogenic-like lymphocytes shared a substantially higher fraction of CDR3 sequences with synovium than bulk blood. Diversity here was lower than in bulk blood CD4 cells.

Samples derive from patients with active juvenile idiopathic arthritis. The TCR originated in a human donor with juvenile idiopathic arthritis. The sequenced sample consisted of CD4+ T cells from blood. The chain couples TRBV29-1 to TRBJ2-7, with D possibly matching TRBD2 (6 bases). The CDR3 sequence: CSVDGGNEQYF. For the CDR3, the DNA is TGCAGCGTTGACGGGGGTAACGAGCAGTACTTC.